This T cell receptor beta chain is drawn from a study of CD8 T cells in Susac syndrome. Trimming at V came to 3 bases and at J to 5 bases, leaving 3 bases not matched to a gene. This CDR3 has 12 amino acids. Germline CDR1 is DFQATT and CDR2 is SNEGSKA (reference sequence). This clonotype has a handful of counts. Reverse transcription of about 0.5 to 1 ug RNA used random hexamers. TCRdb itself ran the immunoSEQ multiplex PCR reads through MiXCR, one entry per CDR3 protein. Among tens of thousands of distinct CDR3 sequences listed, 90% to 95% were seen once. The TCR originated in a human donor with Susac syndrome. The sequencing sample was made of CD4+ T cells from PBMCs. V gene TRBV20-1 combines with J gene TRBJ2-5, with 7 bases fitting TRBD2. CDR3 sequence: CSARFGGETQYF. The CDR3 DNA sequence: TGCAGTGCTAGGTTCGGGGGGGAGACCCAGTACTTC.